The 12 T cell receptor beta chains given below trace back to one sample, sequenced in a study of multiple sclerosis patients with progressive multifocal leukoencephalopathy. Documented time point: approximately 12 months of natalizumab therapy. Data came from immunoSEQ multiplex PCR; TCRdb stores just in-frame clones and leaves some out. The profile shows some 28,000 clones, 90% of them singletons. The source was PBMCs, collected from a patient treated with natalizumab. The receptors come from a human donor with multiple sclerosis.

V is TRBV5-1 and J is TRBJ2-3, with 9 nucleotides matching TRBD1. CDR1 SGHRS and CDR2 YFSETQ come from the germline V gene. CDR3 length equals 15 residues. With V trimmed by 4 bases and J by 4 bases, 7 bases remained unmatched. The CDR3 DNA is TGCGCCAGCAGCAGGACAGGGGATGTCGCAGATACGCAGTATTTT. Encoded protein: CASSRTGDVADTQYF.

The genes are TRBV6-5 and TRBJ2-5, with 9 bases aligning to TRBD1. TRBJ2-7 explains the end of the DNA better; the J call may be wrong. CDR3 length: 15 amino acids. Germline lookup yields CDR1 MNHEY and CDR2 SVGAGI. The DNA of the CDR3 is TGTGCCAGCAGGCCAGGGACAGGGAGCTCCTACGAGCAGTACTTC. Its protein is CASRPGTGSSYEQYF.

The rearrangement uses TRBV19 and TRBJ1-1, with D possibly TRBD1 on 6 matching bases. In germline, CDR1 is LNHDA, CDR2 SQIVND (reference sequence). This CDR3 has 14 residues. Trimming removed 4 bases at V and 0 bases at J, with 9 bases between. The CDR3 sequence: CASSTGVMNTEAFF. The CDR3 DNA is TGTGCCAGTAGTACAGGGGTCATGAACACTGAAGCTTTCTTT.

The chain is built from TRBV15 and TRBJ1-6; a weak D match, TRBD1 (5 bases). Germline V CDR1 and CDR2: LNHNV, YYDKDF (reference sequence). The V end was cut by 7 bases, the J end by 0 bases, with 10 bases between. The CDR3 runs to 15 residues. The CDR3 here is CATTEGSSYNSPLHF. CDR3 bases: TGTGCCACCACCGAGGGGAGCTCCTATAATTCACCCCTCCACTTT.

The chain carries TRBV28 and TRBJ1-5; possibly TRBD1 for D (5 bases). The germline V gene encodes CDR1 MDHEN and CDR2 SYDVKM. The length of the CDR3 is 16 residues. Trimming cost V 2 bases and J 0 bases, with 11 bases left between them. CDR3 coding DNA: TGTGCCAGCAGTTTAAACAGGCTGACTAGCAATCAGCCCCAGCATTTT. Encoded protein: CASSLNRLTSNQPQHF.

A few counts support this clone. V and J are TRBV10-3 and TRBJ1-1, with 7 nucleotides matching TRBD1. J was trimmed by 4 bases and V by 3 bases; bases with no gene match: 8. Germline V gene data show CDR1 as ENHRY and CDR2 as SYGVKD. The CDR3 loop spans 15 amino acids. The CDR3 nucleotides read TGTGCCATCAGTGATTCAGGGGGGCATGGCACTGAAGCTTTCTTT. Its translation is CAISDSGGHGTEAFF.

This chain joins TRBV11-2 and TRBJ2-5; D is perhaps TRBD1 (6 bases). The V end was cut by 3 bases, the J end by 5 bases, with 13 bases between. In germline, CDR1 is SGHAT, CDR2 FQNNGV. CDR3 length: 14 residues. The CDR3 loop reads CASSFSRGGETQYF. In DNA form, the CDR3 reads TGTGCCAGCAGCTTTTCCAGGGGCGGGGAGACCCAGTACTTC.

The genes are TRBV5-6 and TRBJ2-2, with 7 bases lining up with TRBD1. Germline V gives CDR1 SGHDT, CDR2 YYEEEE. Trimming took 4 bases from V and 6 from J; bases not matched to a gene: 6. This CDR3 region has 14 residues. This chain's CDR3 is CASSVRQGSGELFF. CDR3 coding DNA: TGTGCCAGCAGCGTGAGACAGGGCTCCGGGGAGCTGTTTTTT. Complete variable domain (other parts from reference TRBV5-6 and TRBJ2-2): DAGVTQSPTHLIKTRGQQVTLRCSPKSGHDTVSWYQQALGQGPQFIFQYYEEEERQRGNFPDRFSGHQFPNYSSELNVNALLLGDSALYLCASSVRQGSGELFFGEGSRLTVL.

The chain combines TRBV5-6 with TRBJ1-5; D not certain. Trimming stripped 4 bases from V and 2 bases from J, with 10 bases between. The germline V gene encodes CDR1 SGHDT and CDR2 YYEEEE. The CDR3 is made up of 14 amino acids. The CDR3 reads CASSLRRGNQPQHF. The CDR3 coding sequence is TGTGCCAGCAGCCTACGCCGGGGCAATCAGCCCCAGCATTTT.

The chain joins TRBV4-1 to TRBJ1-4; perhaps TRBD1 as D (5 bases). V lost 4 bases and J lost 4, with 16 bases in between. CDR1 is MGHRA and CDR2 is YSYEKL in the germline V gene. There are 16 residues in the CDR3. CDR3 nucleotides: TGCGCCAGCAGCCCCTACGCGACAGCGCTTAATGAAAAACTGTTTTTT. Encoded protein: CASSPYATALNEKLFF.

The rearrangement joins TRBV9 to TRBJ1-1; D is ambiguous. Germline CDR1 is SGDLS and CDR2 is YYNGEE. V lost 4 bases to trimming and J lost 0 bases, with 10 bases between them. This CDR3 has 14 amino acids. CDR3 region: CASSPRPMNTEAFF. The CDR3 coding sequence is TGTGCCAGCAGCCCTCGCCCGATGAACACTGAAGCTTTCTTT.

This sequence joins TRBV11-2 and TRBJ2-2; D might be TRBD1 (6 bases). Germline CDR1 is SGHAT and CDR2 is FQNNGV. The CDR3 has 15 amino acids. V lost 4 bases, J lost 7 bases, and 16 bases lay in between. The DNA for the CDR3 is TGTGCCAGCAGCTCGAGTCAGGGGAATGGCGGGGAGCTGTTTTTT. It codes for CASSSSQGNGGELFF.